This T cell receptor (beta chain) appears in the sequencing data of a study of blood T cell repertoires in COVID-19. Study-wide context: Specimens from acute and convalescent COVID-19 originated in the United States, Italy and Spain. Sources were T cells, B-cell-depleted T cells, or PBMCs; the material itself was cDNA or gDNA.

In the original workflow: The assay estimated nucleated cells by amplifying reference gene primers. Profiling relied on immunoSEQ multiplex PCR, and the TCRdb table lists in-frame clones only, not all of them. Clonal size and the V and J genes are those of that table, whereas D and trimming came from the DNA. The repertoire holds roughly 410,000 clones, more than 80% seen once, with roughly 1.2% in the top ten. Germline values: CDR1 PRHDT, CDR2 FYEKMQ (reference sequence). This CDR3 region has 13 residues. V was trimmed by 4 bases and J by 4 bases, leaving 10 bases between them. The clonotype comes from a man aged 40-49 years with acute or convalescent COVID-19. The specimen sequenced was peripheral blood. The V call is TRBV13, the J call TRBJ1-1, with D maybe TRBD1 (6 bases). CDR3 loop: CASSSSGATEAFF. The CDR3 bases are TGTGCCAGCAGCTCCTCAGGGGCCACTGAAGCTTTCTTT.